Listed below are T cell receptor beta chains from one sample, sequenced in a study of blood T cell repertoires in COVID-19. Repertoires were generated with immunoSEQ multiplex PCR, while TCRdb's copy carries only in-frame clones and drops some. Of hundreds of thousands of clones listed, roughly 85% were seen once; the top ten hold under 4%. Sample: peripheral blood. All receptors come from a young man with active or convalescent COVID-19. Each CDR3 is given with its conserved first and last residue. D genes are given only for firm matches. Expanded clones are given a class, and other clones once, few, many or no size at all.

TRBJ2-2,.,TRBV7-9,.,CASSWTVNTGELFF,TGTGCCAGCAGCTGGACAGTAAACACCGGGGAGCTGTTTTTT
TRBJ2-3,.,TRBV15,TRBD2,CATSRDLSPTSGESDTQYF,TGTGCCACCAGCAGAGATCTGTCACCAACTAGCGGGGAATCAGATACGCAGTATTTT
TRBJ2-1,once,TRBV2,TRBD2,CASRNSSGATPNEQFF,TGTGCCAGCAGAAACTCCAGCGGGGCCACCCCGAATGAGCAGTTCTTC
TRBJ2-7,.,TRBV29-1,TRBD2,CSTLHPGLAGGPSYEQYF,TGCAGCACCTTACACCCGGGACTAGCGGGAGGGCCGAGCTACGAGCAGTACTTC
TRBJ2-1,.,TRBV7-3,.,CASSLERQGFGNEQFF,TGTGCCAGCAGCTTAGAGAGGCAGGGATTCGGCAATGAGCAGTTCTTC
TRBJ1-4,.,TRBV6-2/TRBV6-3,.,CASSYLGGENEKLFF,TGTGCCAGCAGTTACCTAGGAGGGGAAAATGAAAAACTGTTTTTT
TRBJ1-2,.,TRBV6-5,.,CASSRTDRWGYTF,TGTGCCAGCAGTCGGACAGATAGATGGGGCTACACCTTC
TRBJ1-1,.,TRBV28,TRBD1,CASSGGTFLNTEAFF,TGTGCCAGCTCAGGGGGGACGTTTCTGAACACTGAAGCTTTCTTT
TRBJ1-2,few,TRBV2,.,CASRPGDYGYTF,TGTGCCAGCAGGCCGGGGGACTATGGCTACACCTTC
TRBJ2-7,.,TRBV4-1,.,CASSQGLGRNFYEQYF,TGCGCCAGCAGCCAGGGACTTGGTCGTAATTTCTACGAGCAGTACTTC
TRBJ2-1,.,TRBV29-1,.,CSVDGALGRRGYNEQFF,TGCAGCGTTGATGGAGCACTTGGGCGACGGGGGTACAATGAGCAGTTCTTC
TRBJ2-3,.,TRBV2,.,CASTGSTDTQYF,TGTGCCAGCACGGGTAGCACAGATACGCAGTATTTT
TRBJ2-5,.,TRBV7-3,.,CASSLYRGGDQYF,TGTGCCAGCAGCTTATATAGGGGCGGGGACCAGTACTTC
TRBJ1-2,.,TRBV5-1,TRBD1,CASSFTGTGDYGYTF,TGCGCCAGCAGCTTTACCGGGACAGGAGATTATGGCTACACCTTC
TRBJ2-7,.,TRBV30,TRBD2,CAWAPLLAGKEQYF,TGTGCCTGGGCCCCTCTCCTAGCGGGGAAAGAGCAGTACTTC
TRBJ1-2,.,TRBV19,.,CASSGGLSGYTF,TGTGCCAGTAGCGGGGGTCTAAGTGGCTACACCTTC
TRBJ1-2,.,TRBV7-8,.,CASSASPGQSNFYGYTF,TGTGCCAGCAGCGCGTCGCCCGGACAGTCTAACTTTTATGGCTACACCTTC
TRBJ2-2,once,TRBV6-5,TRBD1,CASTRTGANTGELFF,TGTGCCAGCACCCGGACAGGGGCGAACACCGGGGAGCTGTTTTTT
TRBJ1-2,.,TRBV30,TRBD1,CAWGQGQAIYGYTF,TGTGCCTGGGGCCAGGGACAGGCGATATATGGCTACACCTTC
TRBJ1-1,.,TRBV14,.,CASSQGHNTEAFF,TGTGCCAGCAGCCAGGGGCACAACACTGAAGCTTTCTTT
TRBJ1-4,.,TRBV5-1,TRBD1,CASSSTTGDGEKLFF,TGCGCCAGCAGCTCGACGACAGGGGATGGCGAAAAACTGTTTTTT
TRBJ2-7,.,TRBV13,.,CASRQTGSYEQYF,TGTGCCAGCAGGCAAACAGGGTCCTACGAGCAGTACTTC
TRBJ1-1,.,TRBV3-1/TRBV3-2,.,CASSKGLTGTEAFF,TGTGCCAGCAGCAAAGGACTCACAGGGACTGAAGCTTTCTTT
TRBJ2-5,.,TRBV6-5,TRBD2,CASRSGLAETQYF,TGTGCCAGCAGATCGGGACTAGCAGAGACCCAGTACTTC
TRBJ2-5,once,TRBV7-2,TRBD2,CASSPGTSGRARQETQYF,TGTGCCAGCAGCCCCGGGACTAGCGGGAGGGCCAGGCAAGAGACCCAGTACTTC
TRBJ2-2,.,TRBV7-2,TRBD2,CASRAGGKNTGELFF,TGTGCCAGCAGAGCGGGAGGGAAGAACACCGGGGAGCTGTTTTTT
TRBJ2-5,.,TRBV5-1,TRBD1,CASSVRTGWRETQYF,TGCGCCAGCAGCGTCCGGACAGGATGGAGGGAGACCCAGTACTTC
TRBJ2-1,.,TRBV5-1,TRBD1,CASSFGTGGDEQFF,TGCGCCAGCAGCTTTGGGACAGGGGGCGATGAGCAGTTCTTC
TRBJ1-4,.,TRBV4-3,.,CASSQGRGRANEKLFF,TGCGCCAGCAGCCAAGGTCGCGGCAGGGCGAATGAAAAACTGTTTTTT
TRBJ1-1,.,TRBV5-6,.,CASSTATGLNTEAFF,TGTGCCAGCAGCACTGCGACAGGTTTGAACACTGAAGCTTTCTTT
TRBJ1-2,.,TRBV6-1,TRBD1,CASSETGGKSGYTF,TGTGCCAGCAGTGAAACAGGGGGCAAGTCTGGCTACACCTTC
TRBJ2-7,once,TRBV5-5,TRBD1,CASSWGQNYEQYF,TGTGCCAGCAGCTGGGGACAGAACTACGAGCAGTACTTC
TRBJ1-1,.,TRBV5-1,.,CASRAGTTNTEAFF,TGCGCCAGCAGAGCCGGGACAACGAACACTGAAGCTTTCTTT
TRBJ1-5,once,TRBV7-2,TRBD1,CASSLRTGINQPQHF,TGTGCCAGCAGCTTAAGGACAGGGATCAATCAGCCCCAGCATTTT
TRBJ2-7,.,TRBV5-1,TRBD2,CASSLRLAGDRAYEQYF,TGCGCCAGCAGCTTAAGGCTAGCGGGAGACAGGGCGTACGAGCAGTACTTC
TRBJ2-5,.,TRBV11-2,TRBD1,CASSLTGGTPGETQYF,TGTGCCAGCAGCTTGACAGGGGGAACGCCGGGGGAGACCCAGTACTTC
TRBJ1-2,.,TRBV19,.,CASSMSLLYGYTF,TGTGCCAGTAGTATGAGCCTTCTATATGGCTACACCTTC
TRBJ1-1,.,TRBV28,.,CASSPGGGALMNTEAFF,TGTGCCAGCAGTCCCGGGGGAGGGGCTCTAATGAACACTGAAGCTTTCTTT
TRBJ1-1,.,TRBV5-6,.,CASSLPNYRVTNTEAFF,TGTGCCAGCAGCTTGCCCAATTACAGAGTTACGAACACTGAAGCTTTCTTT
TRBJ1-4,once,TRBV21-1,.,CATLTGTGNEKLFF,TGTGCCACCCTAACCGGGACAGGGAATGAAAAACTGTTTTTT
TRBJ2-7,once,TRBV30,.,CAWSPSGRAEQYF,TGTGCCTGGAGCCCGAGCGGGCGGGCCGAGCAGTACTTC
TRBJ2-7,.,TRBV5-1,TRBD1,CASSAGTGRLEQYF,TGCGCCAGCAGCGCCGGGACAGGGAGGCTCGAGCAGTACTTC
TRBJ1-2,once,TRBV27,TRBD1,CASSPGTGDIYGYTF,TGTGCCAGCAGTCCGGGGACAGGGGACATCTATGGCTACACCTTC
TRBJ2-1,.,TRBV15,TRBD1,CATSRDQGAQSNEQFF,TGTGCCACCAGCAGAGATCAGGGGGCGCAGAGCAATGAGCAGTTCTTC
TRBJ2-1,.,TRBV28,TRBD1,CASSFSGTGQNEQFF,TGTGCCAGCAGTTTCTCCGGGACAGGACAGAATGAGCAGTTCTTC
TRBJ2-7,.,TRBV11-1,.,CASSRTQNSYEQYF,TGTGCCAGCAGCCGGACACAAAACTCCTACGAGCAGTACTTC
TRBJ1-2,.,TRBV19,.,CASSNRDYGYTF,TGTGCCAGTAGTAACAGGGATTATGGCTACACCTTC
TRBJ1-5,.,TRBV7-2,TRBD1,CASSSTGNQPQHF,TGTGCCAGCAGCTCGACAGGGAATCAGCCCCAGCATTTT
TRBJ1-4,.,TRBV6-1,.,CASSEWRVNEKLFF,TGTGCCAGCAGTGAGTGGAGGGTTAATGAAAAACTGTTTTTT